The clone carrying this T cell receptor beta chain has at least ten counts. As yet, its antigen is unknown. The V segment lost 3 bases and the J segment 0 bases; nucleotides outside the gene matches: 7. The V gene's germline CDR1 is LNHDA and CDR2 SQIVND (reference sequence). The CDR3 extends over 19 amino acids. The sample originates from a study of early T cells in non-severe SARS-CoV-2 infection. Overall study context: Chains stayed unpaired after sequencing of bulk RNA from unsorted whole blood.

Notes on the study in general: Database matching using VDJdb favored anti-spike CD8 responses, with private and CD4 specificities left missing.

Individual cDNA molecules were tagged with unique molecular identifiers, the study reported. Via MiXCR, TCRdb re-called the 5' RACE reads, giving one row per CDR3 protein. The sample records fewer than 35,000 distinct CDR3 sequences, roughly 5.7% being singletons. The V call is TRBV19, the J call TRBJ2-1; TRBD2 agrees at 14 bases. This TCR derives from an adult who was a healthcare worker with PCR-confirmed SARS-CoV-2 infection or an uninfected control (not recorded which). Sequencing was done on a sample of whole blood. The CDR3 sequence: CASSIGLAGGRSSYNEQFF. The CDR3 DNA reads as TGTGCCAGTAGTATTGGACTAGCGGGAGGCCGATCCTCCTACAATGAGCAGTTCTTC.